A single sample gave rise to the 25 T cell receptor beta chains below, sequenced in a study of T cell repertoires in cytomegalovirus infection. Each CDR3 protein gets one entry after TCRdb re-called the reads with MiXCR. Of approximately 500,000 distinct CDR3 sequences in the sample, around 27% were seen once. The sequenced material came from PBMCs. All receptors come from a human donor in good health (CMV status not recorded). Some clones in this sample may be carry-over from other donors' samples.

The rearrangement links TRBV10-3 to TRBJ2-7, with TRBD1 matching 7 bases. V lost 11 bases to trimming and J lost 4 bases; unmatched junction nucleotides: 5. This CDR3 has 11 amino acids. Germline-derived CDR1 and CDR2 are ENHRY and SYGVKD. CDR3 nucleotides: TGTGCCGCCGGGACAGTTTACGAGCAGTACTTC. As protein: CAAGTVYEQYF.

This clonotype occurred a few times. The chain carries TRBV6-6 and TRBJ2-7; D uncertain. Germline V gives CDR1 MNHNY, CDR2 SVGAGI (reference sequence). V gave up 0 bases and J gave up 3 bases, with 9 bases separating them. The CDR3 runs to 14 residues. For the CDR3, the DNA is TGTGCCAGCAGTTACTCCATCGGCAGCTACGAGCAGTACTTC. Its translation is CASSYSIGSYEQYF.

This clonotype was seen ten or more times. The chain carries TRBV19 and TRBJ2-7; TRBD1 matches at 9 bases. CDR3 length equals 15 residues. CDR1 and CDR2 from the germline V gene are LNHDA and SQIVND (reference sequence). Trimming took 9 bases from V and 0 from J; bases not matched to a gene: 9. In DNA, the CDR3 is TGTGCCAGCAGCCCCGGGACAGGGAGCTCCTACGAGCAGTACTTC. Translated: CASSPGTGSSYEQYF.

This rearrangement joins TRBV28 to TRBJ1-1, with TRBD1 matching over 7 bases. From germline, CDR1 is MDHEN and CDR2 SYDVKM. With V trimmed by 3 bases and J by 3 bases, 16 bases remained unmatched. CDR3 size: 18 residues. CDR3 bases: TGTGCCAGCAGTTTCGGGGCGGGGGAGGCAGGGGGGGACACTGAAGCTTTCTTT. Encoded protein: CASSFGAGEAGGDTEAFF.

V is TRBV6-1 and J is TRBJ1-5, with unresolved D. Trimming took 0 bases from V and 9 from J, leaving 9 bases between them. The CDR3 totals 13 residues. Germline values: CDR1 MNHNS, CDR2 SASEGT. Here the CDR3 DNA reads TGTGCCAGCAGTGAAGCCCCGGTTCGGCCCCAGCATTTT. Residues: CASSEAPVRPQHF.

The gene calls are TRBV10-3 and TRBJ1-5; D is undetermined. This CDR3 spans 13 amino acids. V was shortened by 11 bases and J by 3 bases, with 14 bases between the two germline ends. Germline values: CDR1 ENHRY, CDR2 SYGVKD. DNA of the CDR3: TGTGCCGCCACGAGGAGTTTCAATCAGCCCCAGCATTTT. This codes for CAATRSFNQPQHF.

This clonotype was recorded many times. The CDR3, as DNA: TGTGCCAGCAGTTTTTCTGGGAACGAGCAGTACTTC. It translates to CASSFSGNEQYF. The rearrangement links TRBV12-3 or TRBV12-4 to TRBJ2-7; D not resolved. The CDR3 spans 12 residues. V dropped 3 bases and J dropped 5 bases, with 8 bases sitting between them.

This chain joins TRBV19 and TRBJ2-1, with D perhaps matching TRBD2 (5 bases). V gave up 6 bases and J gave up 7 bases, with 19 bases separating them. The CDR3 is 15 residues long. CDR1 and CDR2 (germline): LNHDA, SQIVND (reference sequence). CDR3 protein: CASSRAWGTGNEQFF. DNA for the CDR3: TGTGCCAGTAGCCGGGCGTGGGGTACGGGGAATGAGCAGTTCTTC.

This clonotype was recorded many times. The V gene is TRBV7-2, the J gene TRBJ2-2; D gene uncertain. The V and J ends lost 5 bases and 7 bases respectively, with 8 bases between them. Germline V gives CDR1 SGHTA, CDR2 FQGNSA. The CDR3 contains 12 residues. DNA for the CDR3: TGTGCCAGCAGCCCCCGTCACGGGGAGCTGTTTTTT. Residues: CASSPRHGELFF.

The V call is TRBV7-8, the J call TRBJ2-2; no clear D. With 4 bases removed from V and 7 bases from J, the gap between germline ends came to 16 bases. The CDR3 contains 15 residues. Germline V gene data show CDR1 as SGHVS and CDR2 as FQNEAQ. CDR3 sequence: CASSWQARKGGELFF. The CDR3 DNA sequence: TGTGCCAGCAGCTGGCAGGCCCGTAAGGGCGGGGAGCTGTTTTTT. The full variable domain, rest sourced from reference TRBV7-8 and TRBJ2-2, is GAGVSQSPRYKVAKRGQDVALRCDPISGHVSLFWYQQALGQGPEFLTYFQNEAQLDKSGLPSDRFFAERPEGSVSTLKIQRTQQEDSAVYLCASSWQARKGGELFFGEGSRLTVL.

The chain couples TRBV4-1 to TRBJ2-1; TRBD2 aligns across 10 bases. The V segment lost 5 bases and the J segment 5 bases; nucleotides outside the gene matches: 12. This CDR3 contains 17 residues. Per the germline V gene, CDR1 is MGHRA and CDR2 is YSYEKL. The CDR3 region is CASSRLAGANRHNEQFF. CDR3 coding DNA: TGCGCCAGCAGCAGGCTAGCGGGAGCTAATCGCCACAATGAGCAGTTCTTC.

The V gene is TRBV7-3, the J gene TRBJ2-1; D call uncertain. V was cut by 5 bases and J by 3 bases, with 26 bases left in between. The CDR3 extends over 19 amino acids. CDR1 is SGHTA and CDR2 is FQGTGA in the germline V gene. The CDR3 bases are TGTGCCAGCAGCCCTGTCCCCCCCCCGACCGACAAGAACTACAATGAGCAGTTCTTC. Translating gives CASSPVPPPTDKNYNEQFF.

The J gene is TRBJ1-2, the V gene TRBV4-1; TRBD1 is a possible D gene (5 bases). Deletions cut 4 bases from V and 7 bases from J, with 19 bases between. The CDR3 consists of 15 residues. Germline V gives CDR1 MGHRA, CDR2 YSYEKL. The CDR3 DNA reads as TGCGCCAGCAGCCCCTCACCCGGGACGTCGAGTGGCTACACCTTC. Its translation is CASSPSPGTSSGYTF.

The chain combines TRBV27 with TRBJ2-3, with a weak D call TRBD2 (5 bases). Germline V gene sequence: CDR1 MNHEY, CDR2 SMNVEV (reference sequence). The V end lost 8 bases, the J end lost 4 bases, and 13 bases lay between the germline ends. The CDR3 extends over 13 amino acids. CDR3 in DNA: TGTGCCAGCCAATCGGGGTTGCCAGATACGCAGTATTTT. Its protein product is CASQSGLPDTQYF.

This clonotype was recorded many times. The genes are TRBV7-2 and TRBJ1-1; D ambiguous. This CDR3 comprises 14 residues. Germline assignment: CDR1 SGHTA and CDR2 FQGNSA. Deletions cut 5 bases from V and 2 bases from J, with 12 bases between. The CDR3 nucleotides are TGTGCCAGCAGCCTGGAGGGAGTTAACACTGAAGCTTTCTTT. Its protein product is CASSLEGVNTEAFF.

The rearrangement joins TRBV10-3 to TRBJ2-7; D gene unclear. This CDR3 is 14 amino acids long. Germline CDR1 and CDR2: ENHRY and SYGVKD. V shed 7 bases and J shed 2 bases, with 15 bases lying between them. CDR3 in DNA: TGTGCCATCAATGCCGGGCCGATAACCTACGAGCAGTACTTC. It codes for CAINAGPITYEQYF.

The rearrangement links TRBV15 to TRBJ2-5; possibly TRBD1 for D (7 bases). From germline, CDR1 is LNHNV and CDR2 YYDKDF (reference sequence). The V gene lost 7 bases and the J gene lost 6 bases, with 18 bases spanning the gap. The CDR3 runs to 14 residues. The CDR3 here is CATTRGGGGKTQYF. CDR3 DNA sequence: TGTGCCACCACCCGTGGAGGGGGCGGGAAGACCCAGTACTTC.

This clonotype came up a few times. V and J are TRBV6-1 and TRBJ2-1, with D perhaps matching TRBD2 (5 bases). Deletions cut 7 bases from V and 0 bases from J, with 13 bases between. Germline lookup yields CDR1 MNHNS and CDR2 SASEGT. The CDR3 runs 15 residues. The CDR3 sequence is CASIGRASSYNEQFF. In DNA, the CDR3 is TGTGCCAGCATCGGGCGGGCGAGCTCCTACAATGAGCAGTTCTTC.

The table lists this clonotype with many counts. The V call is TRBV7-2, the J call TRBJ2-7; the D gene is possibly TRBD2 (6 bases). CDR1 and CDR2 (germline): SGHTA, FQGNSA. This CDR3 contains 13 residues. Trimming took off 8 bases at V and 0 bases at J, with 11 bases between the two ends. The CDR3 here is CASAAGSSYEQYV. DNA for the CDR3: TGTGCCAGCGCCGCGGGGAGCTCCTACGAGCAGTACGTC.

Only a few counts were recorded for this clonotype. V usage is TRBV7-9 and J usage is TRBJ1-2; weak D call: TRBD1 (6 bases). V lost 0 bases, J lost 3 bases, and 8 bases lay in between. CDR3 size: 14 residues. Germline V lookup: CDR1 SEHNR, CDR2 FQNEAQ (reference sequence). The CDR3 is CASSLADRYYGYTF. The CDR3 DNA sequence: TGTGCCAGCAGCTTAGCCGACAGGTACTATGGCTACACCTTC.

This clonotype has more than one count but fewer than ten. DNA of the CDR3: TGTGCCAGCAGTCGAGACTTAGCGAGCAATGAGCAGTTCTTC. The encoded protein is CASSRDLASNEQFF. The V and J genes are TRBV6-5 and TRBJ2-1; D possibly corresponds to TRBD2 (5 bases). V was clipped by 5 bases and J by 6 bases, with 14 bases between them. The CDR3 spans 14 residues. Looked up from germline, CDR1 is MNHEY and CDR2 is SVGAGI.

This clonotype appeared many times. The chain is built from TRBV7-2 and TRBJ2-3, with D hard to call. Germline V gives CDR1 SGHTA, CDR2 FQGNSA. V shed 1 base and J shed 0 bases, with 5 bases lying between them. The CDR3 is 14 amino acids. CDR3 DNA: TGTGCCAGCAGCTTAGAGGTTAGCACAGATACGCAGTATTTT. Translated: CASSLEVSTDTQYF.

The table lists this clonotype with many counts. The chain recombines TRBV7-8 with TRBJ2-1; D is unresolved. Germline V gene lookup returns CDR1 SGHVS and CDR2 FQNEAQ. The ends were cut back, 5 bases at V and 4 bases at J, with 12 bases in the middle. This CDR3 comprises 14 residues. CDR3 region: CASSPLGGYNEQFF. Written as DNA, the CDR3 is TGTGCCAGCAGCCCCCTGGGTGGGTACAATGAGCAGTTCTTC.

The sample holds a few counts of this clonotype. The chain links TRBV6-2 or TRBV6-3 to TRBJ2-7, with 8 nucleotides matching TRBD1. This CDR3 is built from 15 residues. Germline CDR1 MNHEY, CDR2 SVGEGT. With V trimmed by 0 bases and J by 3 bases, 4 bases remained unmatched. The CDR3 here is CASSYSAGGFYEQYF. The DNA of the CDR3 is TGTGCCAGCAGTTACTCTGCAGGGGGCTTCTACGAGCAGTACTTC.

This chain connects TRBV20-1 to TRBJ1-1, with TRBD1 matching over 7 bases. The CDR3 contains 13 residues. The J segment lost 4 bases and the V segment lost 2 bases, leaving 4 bases of the junction unmatched. The germline V gene has CDR1 DFQATT and CDR2 SNEGSKA (reference sequence). The DNA for the CDR3 is TGCAGTGCTAGACAGACAGGGACCACTGAAGCTTTCTTT. Its protein product is CSARQTGTTEAFF.